This T cell receptor beta chain was sequenced for a study of molecular identifiers for immune sequencing clone quantification. TCRdb passed the PCR reads through MiXCR, listing each CDR3 protein once. The data show about 500,000 distinct CDR3 sequences, with roughly 26% seen just once and approximately 0.8% held by the top ten. Per germline, CDR1 SEHNR and CDR2 FQNEAQ (reference sequence). This CDR3 has 13 amino acids. A remark on this clonotype: This may be a read error, as it is one base from a much larger clone.

The sample taken for sequencing was naive CD8+ T cells from blood, with Jurkat cell RNA spiked in. Described subset: FACS-sorted CD8+CD4-CCR7+CD45RA+ naive T cells. This clonotype originated in a human donor in good health. Some libraries in this study had Jurkat cell RNA spiked in. The chain combines TRBV7-9 with TRBJ2-7; D unresolved. In nucleotides, the CDR3 is TGTGCCAACAGCTACAATCCCGGTTACGAGCAGTACTTC. As protein: CANSYNPGYEQYF.